A selection of T cell receptor beta chains follows, all from one sample in a study of T cells in Graves' hyperthyroidism and ophthalmopathy. TCRdb re-derived calls from the multiplex PCR reads in MiXCR, one entry per CDR3 protein. Here the sample spans around 520,000 distinct CDR3 sequences, roughly 25% being singletons. The sample was blood. These receptors came from a woman in her 30s with Graves' ophthalmopathy. The CDR3 runs from the conserved cysteine through the conserved F or W. The D gene is left open where the match is weak. Clone size appears in some rows only: once, few, many, or a class for an expanded clone.

size: many
D: TRBD1
J: TRBJ2-7
V: TRBV19
DNA: TGTGCCAGTAGACGGACAGGGATCTTCTACGAGCAGTACTTC
CDR3: CASRRTGIFYEQYF

size: many
D: NA
J: TRBJ2-7
V: TRBV6-2/TRBV6-3
DNA: TGTGCCAGCACCCACACTGGGACGCGCAGAAGGACGTACTTC
CDR3: CASTHTGTRRRTYF

size: many
D: TRBD1
J: TRBJ1-1
V: TRBV12-3/TRBV12-4
DNA: TGTGCCAGCAGTTTAGAGGGACAGGGGGTTATCGGAGCTTTCTTT
CDR3: CASSLEGQGVIGAFF

size: NA
D: NA
J: TRBJ1-5
V: TRBV24-1
DNA: TGTGCCACCAGTGATTTAGAGAGCAATCAGCCCCAGCATTTT
CDR3: CATSDLESNQPQHF

size: NA
D: NA
J: TRBJ1-1
V: TRBV6-1
DNA: TGTGCCAGCAGTGAATTGGGCTCCTGGACTGAAGCTTTCTTT
CDR3: CASSELGSWTEAFF

size: many
D: NA
J: TRBJ1-5
V: TRBV12-3/TRBV12-4
DNA: TGTGCCAGCAGTTTGGGGGTTGTTGGTCAGCCCCAGCATTTT
CDR3: CASSLGVVGQPQHF

size: NA
D: NA
J: TRBJ1-5
V: TRBV12-3/TRBV12-4
DNA: TGTGCCAGCTCTCACGGGGTTTTGGGCAATCAGCCCCAGCATTTT
CDR3: CASSHGVLGNQPQHF

size: NA
D: NA
J: TRBJ1-2
V: TRBV12-3/TRBV12-4
DNA: TGTGCCAGCAGTTTAAGCAGGGCCCGGTTTGGCTACACCTTC
CDR3: CASSLSRARFGYTF

size: many
D: NA
J: TRBJ2-5
V: TRBV11-2
DNA: TGTGCCAGCAGCTTGTCCGGGACTCGAGAGACCCAGTACTTC
CDR3: CASSLSGTRETQYF

size: NA
D: NA
J: TRBJ2-7
V: TRBV6-2/TRBV6-3
DNA: TGTGCCAGCAGCGCCCAGGGGACCTACGAGCAGTACTTC
CDR3: CASSAQGTYEQYF

size: many
D: TRBD1
J: TRBJ1-5
V: TRBV28
DNA: TGTGCCAGCAGGGGGACAGGGTTCAATCAGCCCCAGCATTTT
CDR3: CASRGTGFNQPQHF

size: few
D: NA
J: TRBJ1-1
V: TRBV20-1
DNA: TGCAGCGCGTTTTACTCCGAGCCTTTCTTT
CDR3: CSAFYSEPFF

size: many
D: NA
J: TRBJ1-5
V: TRBV19
DNA: TGTGCCAGTAGCTCCGGTCCTCAGCCCCAGCATTTT
CDR3: CASSSGPQPQHF

size: once
D: NA
J: TRBJ2-5
V: TRBV30
DNA: TGTGCCTGGAGTGTACGGGGGTCTGCTCTACACTTC
CDR3: CAWSVRGSALHF

size: few
D: NA
J: TRBJ1-1
V: TRBV27
DNA: TGTGCCAGCAGTTTAGGGAGCGGGCGGTCGGGGGAAGCTTTCTTT
CDR3: CASSLGSGRSGEAFF

size: many
D: NA
J: TRBJ1-3
V: TRBV5-1
DNA: TGCGCCAGCAGCTTGAAAGTGGGCGCTTCTGGAAACACCATATATTTT
CDR3: CASSLKVGASGNTIYF

size: many
D: TRBD1
J: TRBJ2-7
V: TRBV20-1
DNA: TGCAGTGCCCCCGCCCGACAGGGGGAAGGAAACTACGAGCAGTACTTC
CDR3: CSAPARQGEGNYEQYF

size: NA
D: TRBD1
J: TRBJ2-5
V: TRBV11-2
DNA: TGTGCCAGCAGCCCAAGGGGGACAGAAGAAGAGACCCAGTACTTC
CDR3: CASSPRGTEEETQYF

size: NA
D: NA
J: TRBJ2-7
V: TRBV24-1
DNA: TGTGCCACCAGCCCCGGGTACAACGCGAACCCCTACGAGCAGTACTTC
CDR3: CATSPGYNANPYEQYF